Presented here are 20 T cell receptor beta chains from one specimen sequenced in a study of T cells in Graves' hyperthyroidism and ophthalmopathy. Amplification targeted TCR beta CDR3 regions from RNA transcripts. First-round RT-PCR targeting the TCR CDR3 was performed with the HTBI primer set. TCRdb reprocessed the multiplex PCR reads via MiXCR and lists one record per CDR3 protein. Found here are more than 600,000 distinct CDR3 sequences, 16% of them singletons; the top ten hold 8.4%. The source material was blood. Source of these receptors: a man aged 18 to 35 with Graves' hyperthyroidism.

The table lists this clonotype with many counts. The rearrangement uses TRBV12-3 or TRBV12-4 and TRBJ2-1, with 9 bases identical to TRBD2. CDR3 length: 13 amino acids. The V segment lost 4 bases and the J segment 8 bases; nucleotides outside the gene matches: 3. CDR3 in amino acids: CASSWTSAHEQFF. DNA for the CDR3: TGTGCCAGCAGTTGGACTAGCGCCCATGAGCAGTTCTTC.

This clonotype was seen a handful of times. The gene calls are TRBV5-1 and TRBJ1-1; maybe TRBD1 (5 bases). This CDR3 spans 17 amino acids. With 4 bases removed from V and 0 bases from J, the gap between germline ends came to 19 bases. The germline gives CDR1 SGHRS, CDR2 YFSETQ. Written as DNA, the CDR3 is TGCGCCAGCAGCCACGGGGACGGCGGCCTCATGAACACTGAAGCTTTCTTT. Amino acids: CASSHGDGGLMNTEAFF.

The chain links TRBV6-1 to TRBJ2-1; D may be TRBD2 (6 bases). Germline V lookup: CDR1 MNHNS, CDR2 SASEGT. The CDR3 has 14 residues. V was trimmed by 5 bases and J by 6 bases, leaving 14 bases between them. Here the CDR3 reads CASSPTGARNEQFF. In DNA form, the CDR3 reads TGTGCCAGCAGTCCGACGGGAGCTCGCAATGAGCAGTTCTTC.

Ten or more counts support this clonotype. V and J are TRBV5-4 and TRBJ1-1; D is undetermined. V dropped 4 bases and J dropped 1 base, with 8 bases sitting between them. From germline, CDR1 is SGHNT and CDR2 YYREEE (reference sequence). CDR3 length equals 13 residues. CDR3 loop: CASSLWTNTEAFF. The CDR3 DNA is TGTGCCAGCAGCCTTTGGACGAACACTGAAGCTTTCTTT.

This clonotype was detected many times. The gene calls are TRBV11-2 and TRBJ2-1, with no clear D. Per germline, CDR1 SGHAT and CDR2 FQNNGV. V lost 0 bases, J lost 0 bases, and 9 bases lay in between. This CDR3 contains 16 residues. CDR3 nucleotide sequence: TGTGCCAGCAGCTTAGAGGGGATAAGCTCCTACAATGAGCAGTTCTTC. Amino acid sequence: CASSLEGISSYNEQFF.

This clonotype appeared once. The junction shows a germline mismatch at one end, possibly a read error. The chain carries TRBV15 and TRBJ2-3, with D uncertain. The CDR3 is made up of 13 amino acids. CDR1 and CDR2 from the germline V gene are LNHNV and YYDKDF (reference sequence). In nucleotides, the CDR3 is TGTGCCACACGAACCACGGGCGCAGATGCGCAGTATTTT. Protein sequence: CATRTTGADAQYF.

This clonotype occurred many times. V is TRBV11-3 and J is TRBJ2-5; 7 bases match TRBD2. The CDR3 is made up of 14 amino acids. V was pared by 10 bases and J by 4 bases, with 12 bases of the junction left unmatched. The V gene's germline CDR1 is SGHNT and CDR2 YENEEA. The CDR3 coding sequence is TGTGCCACCCCGGGGAGCGGGGATCCAGAGACCCAGTACTTC. Protein: CATPGSGDPETQYF.

There are many counts of this clonotype. V gene TRBV28 combines with J gene TRBJ1-2; D gene uncertain. The V gene lost 4 bases and the J gene lost 6 bases, with 12 bases spanning the gap. Germline values: CDR1 MDHEN, CDR2 SYDVKM. CDR3 length: 13 residues. The CDR3: CASSSGRHDGYTF. In nucleotides, the CDR3 is TGTGCCAGCAGTTCCGGTCGACACGATGGCTACACCTTC.

This clonotype was seen a single time. This rearrangement joins TRBV29-1 to TRBJ2-3; the D gene is possibly TRBD1 (6 bases). The V end was cut by 4 bases, the J end by 5 bases, with 16 bases between. The CDR3 runs to 14 residues. Germline V gene sequence: CDR1 SQVTM, CDR2 ANQGSEA. The CDR3 sequence: CSVARDTGQDTQYF. CDR3 DNA: TGCAGCGTTGCCCGGGACACCGGACAAGATACGCAGTATTTT.

The chain uses TRBV10-3 and TRBJ2-7, with TRBD1 as a possible D gene (6 bases). This CDR3 has 13 residues. Looked up from germline, CDR1 is ENHRY and CDR2 is SYGVKD. In DNA, the CDR3 is TGTGACACCGCCTTGGGGGCCTCCTACGAGCAGTACTTC. Protein sequence: CDTALGASYEQYF.

This clonotype was observed a few times. The chain joins TRBV6-5 to TRBJ2-2; D may be TRBD2 (5 bases). V lost 0 bases to trimming and J lost 3 bases, with 11 bases between them. The CDR3 length is 16 residues. Germline V gene sequence: CDR1 MNHEY, CDR2 SVGAGI. The CDR3: CASSYSASRDTGELFF. In DNA form, the CDR3 reads TGTGCCAGCAGTTACTCGGCTAGCCGGGACACCGGGGAGCTGTTTTTT.

This clonotype was seen a few times. V gene TRBV6-1 combines with J gene TRBJ1-5; the D is unclear. Trimming cost V 3 bases and J 0 bases, with 3 bases left between them. The germline CDR1 and CDR2 sequences are MNHNS and SASEGT. This CDR3 comprises 13 residues. In DNA form, the CDR3 reads TGTGCCAGCAGTGACAATAGCAATCAGCCCCAGCATTTT. This translates into CASSDNSNQPQHF.

The chain joins TRBV3-1 to TRBJ2-6; TRBD2 agrees at 8 bases. The V segment lost 0 bases and the J segment 2 bases; nucleotides outside the gene matches: 12. CDR1 and CDR2 from the germline V gene are LGHDT and YNNKEL (reference sequence). This CDR3 is built from 20 residues. CDR3 in DNA: TGTGCCAGCAGCCAAGATTGGAGGGAGCGGGAGTCAGCTGGGGCCAACGTCCTGACTTTC. As protein: CASSQDWRERESAGANVLTF.

This clonotype was observed many times. The rearrangement joins TRBV27 to TRBJ2-7; 7 nucleotides agree with TRBD1. V dropped 11 bases and J dropped 4; count of bases not matched to a gene: 11. There are 13 residues in the CDR3. Germline values: CDR1 MNHEY, CDR2 SMNVEV (reference sequence). The CDR3 here is CAVARGRMYEQYF. The CDR3 DNA reads TGTGCCGTGGCAAGGGGGCGCATGTACGAGCAGTACTTC.

This clonotype has only a few counts. The rearrangement joins TRBV6-6 to TRBJ1-3; D gene ambiguous. V lost 0 bases to trimming and J lost 2 bases, with 11 bases between them. In germline, CDR1 is MNHNY, CDR2 SVGAGI (reference sequence). The CDR3 runs to 16 residues. The CDR3 spells CASSYSMSGPGNTIYF. CDR3 DNA: TGTGCCAGCAGTTACTCGATGTCAGGCCCTGGAAACACCATATATTTT.

The chain uses TRBV14 and TRBJ2-6; 8 nucleotides align to TRBD1. Germline V CDR1 and CDR2: SGHDN, FVKESK. Trimming removed 4 bases from V and 3 bases from J; junction bases left unmatched: 17. The CDR3 runs 20 residues. The CDR3 bases are TGTGCCAGCAGCCCTTTACGGCAGGGGGCGTTGTTCGATGGGGCCAACGTCCTGACTTTC. It translates to CASSPLRQGALFDGANVLTF.

The chain couples TRBV20-1 to TRBJ2-7; 7 bases match TRBD1. With V trimmed by 5 bases and J by 2 bases, 6 bases remained unmatched. Germline CDR1 is DFQATT and CDR2 is SNEGSKA (reference sequence). CDR3 length equals 13 residues. The CDR3 DNA follows: TGCAGTGCTTTCCGGGACAGCCCCTACGAGCAGTACTTC. Translation gives CSAFRDSPYEQYF.

The chain carries TRBV24-1 and TRBJ2-2, with TRBD1 matching over 8 bases. The CDR3 is made up of 15 amino acids. Germline lookup yields CDR1 KGHDR and CDR2 SFDVKD. Germline trimming cut 5 bases from V and 6 bases from J; bases unmatched to any gene: 7. CDR3 nucleotides: TGTGCCACCAGTGTTGGACAGGGCAATTCCGGGGAGCTGTTTTTT. Protein product: CATSVGQGNSGELFF.

There are many counts of this clonotype. The V gene is TRBV5-1, the J gene TRBJ2-3; TRBD2 agrees at 11 bases. The J segment lost 4 bases and the V segment lost 3 bases, leaving 7 bases of the junction unmatched. CDR3 length: 16 residues. Germline CDR1 is SGHRS and CDR2 is YFSETQ. Here the CDR3 DNA reads TGCGCCAGCAGCTGGGGACTAGCGGAGCCCCCAGATACGCAGTATTTT. It encodes CASSWGLAEPPDTQYF.

This rearrangement joins TRBV6-2 or TRBV6-3 to TRBJ2-7; no clear D. V lost 5 bases and J lost 6, with 23 bases in between. Germline V gene data show CDR1 as MNHEY and CDR2 as SVGEGT. This CDR3 is 16 amino acids long. CDR3 sequence reads: CASSPYPLMPLLEQYF. The CDR3 DNA sequence: TGTGCCAGCAGTCCCTACCCCCTCATGCCACTCCTCGAGCAGTACTTC.